This T cell receptor (beta chain) was documented in a study of technical replicates of blood from a handful of donors. The table came from immunoSEQ multiplex PCR; TCRdb's copy has only in-frame clones and leaves some out. The sample includes 100,000 or so clones, 96% of them seen just once. CDR3 length equals 13 residues. V lost 0 bases and J lost 5, with 7 bases in between. Germline V gene data show CDR1 as MGHRA and CDR2 as YSYEKL. The source material was T cells isolated from PBMCs. The V and J genes are TRBV4-1 and TRBJ1-1; no reliable D call. The TCR comes from a human donor in good health. The CDR3 sequence is CASSQDRGTEAFF. CDR3 DNA: TGCGCCAGCAGCCAAGATCGGGGAACTGAAGCTTTCTTT.